This is a list of T cell receptor beta chains from one sample in a study of T cell clones after liver transplantation. Assay: immunoSEQ multiplex PCR; the TCRdb copy retains only in-frame clones and omits some. The sample shows 49,000 or so clones, over 55% of them seen only once. This sample comprised CD4+ T cells from blood, obtained more than 53 months after liver transplant. The receptors shown here come from a human patient who received a liver transplant. Some of these T cells may belong to the graft donor. Each CDR3 is given with its conserved first and last residue. D genes are given only for firm matches.

>TRBV28|TRBD2|15
CASRSQRGITDTQYF
>TRBV4-1|.|14
CASSQDSVSTEAFF
>TRBV7-2|.|12
CASSTEGVVAFF
>TRBV28|.|14
CASSLRAPQETQYF
>TRBV28|TRBD1|15
CASSLPGTGVPEAFF
>TRBV7-3|.|13
CASSKGSGETQYF
>TRBV5-1|.|15
CASSLTGTSDSPLHF
>TRBV28|.|16
CASRIGGGDSGNTIYF
>TRBV6-4|TRBD1|15
CASSDSDRFSYEQYF
>TRBV28|.|13
CASSHDSTDTQYF
>TRBV6-6|TRBD1|15
CASMKGALRDTEAFF